This T cell receptor (beta chain) stems from a study of CD4 T cells in relation to SARS-CoV-2 and coronaviruses. A note on this clone: No antigen is known for it.

Before the COVID-19 pandemic, during about 2011-2019, CD4+ T cells were taken from unexposed donors. After roughly ten days of culture, CD4+ T cells were isolated. Germline V gene lookup returns CDR1 SGHTA and CDR2 FQGTGA. V was shortened by 2 bases and J by 7 bases, with 15 bases between the two germline ends. The CDR3 runs 15 residues. Produced via immunoSEQ multiplex PCR; TCRdb's table is partial and in-frame only. The data contain roughly 24,000 clones, around 74% of them singletons. This rearrangement joins TRBV7-3 to TRBJ2-1; maybe TRBD2 (6 bases). The sequencing input was CD4+ T cells from PBMCs, cultured in vitro. This sequence was found in a human donor in good health. The CDR3 is CASSLQGLTQNEQFF. The CDR3 nucleotides are TGTGCCAGCAGCTTACAGGGACTGACTCAAAATGAGCAGTTCTTC.